This is a list of T cell receptor beta chains from one sample in a study of long-term antiretroviral therapy in people with HIV. TCRdb's table, derived via immunoSEQ multiplex PCR, lists solely in-frame clones and lacks some. The table has roughly 21,000 clones, roughly four fifths seen once. This specimen consisted of unsorted PBMCs, obtained 0.2 years after starting antiretroviral therapy. The receptor source for this set is a woman in her thirties with HIV. Both conserved end residues are part of each CDR3. A D gene is named only where the DNA matches it firmly. Not every row has a clone size; where given, it reads once, few, many or a size class.

d_gene: -
v_gene: TRBV7-3
abundance: -
j_gene: TRBJ1-1
CDR3nt: TGTGCCAGCAGCTTACAGGAGAACACTGAAGCTTTCTTT
CDR3aa: CASSLQENTEAFF

d_gene: -
v_gene: TRBV27
abundance: -
j_gene: TRBJ1-4
CDR3nt: TGTGCCAGCAGTTTGACGGAAAAACTGTTTTTT
CDR3aa: CASSLTEKLFF

d_gene: TRBD1
v_gene: TRBV5-1
abundance: -
j_gene: TRBJ2-5
CDR3nt: TGCGCCAGCAGCCATATGGGACAGAACCAAGAGACCCAGTACTTC
CDR3aa: CASSHMGQNQETQYF

d_gene: -
v_gene: TRBV2
abundance: few
j_gene: TRBJ1-1
CDR3nt: TGTGCCAGCAGTGGGGGGCCGGGGGCTTTCTTT
CDR3aa: CASSGGPGAFF

d_gene: -
v_gene: TRBV4-1
abundance: few
j_gene: TRBJ1-3
CDR3nt: TGCGCCAGCAGCCAAGATGAAGGTCGGGTCTCTGGAAACACCATATATTTT
CDR3aa: CASSQDEGRVSGNTIYF

d_gene: -
v_gene: TRBV9
abundance: -
j_gene: TRBJ1-1
CDR3nt: TGTGCCAGCAGCGCCGCTTGGGGGGTGGGTAAGGCTGAAGCTTTCTTT
CDR3aa: CASSAAWGVGKAEAFF

d_gene: -
v_gene: TRBV10-2
abundance: -
j_gene: TRBJ2-3
CDR3nt: TGCGCCAGCAGTCTAGCCGGGGGAGATACGCAGTATTTT
CDR3aa: CASSLAGGDTQYF

d_gene: -
v_gene: TRBV7-2
abundance: -
j_gene: TRBJ1-2
CDR3nt: TGTGCCAGCAGCCCCCTCGGGACCTCGTTCTTCTATGGCTACACCTTC
CDR3aa: CASSPLGTSFFYGYTF

d_gene: TRBD1
v_gene: TRBV30
abundance: -
j_gene: TRBJ2-1
CDR3nt: TGTGCCTGGAGTGCGCAGGACAGGGGGTACAATGAGCAGTTCTTC
CDR3aa: CAWSAQDRGYNEQFF

d_gene: -
v_gene: TRBV10-2
abundance: -
j_gene: TRBJ1-1
CDR3nt: TGCGCCAGCACGGACGGGAACACTGAAGCTTTCTTT
CDR3aa: CASTDGNTEAFF

d_gene: TRBD1
v_gene: TRBV6-5
abundance: -
j_gene: TRBJ1-6
CDR3nt: TGTGCCAGCAGGTACTCGGGGACAGGGGGCGACTCACCCCTCCACTTT
CDR3aa: CASRYSGTGGDSPLHF

d_gene: -
v_gene: TRBV6-6
abundance: -
j_gene: TRBJ1-2
CDR3nt: TGTGCCAGCGGAGAGGGGGTGGGCTACACCTTC
CDR3aa: CASGEGVGYTF

d_gene: -
v_gene: TRBV5-4
abundance: -
j_gene: TRBJ2-5
CDR3nt: TGTGCCAGCAGCTTTTGGGACGGGGGTGGGAAGACCCAGTACTTC
CDR3aa: CASSFWDGGGKTQYF

d_gene: -
v_gene: TRBV30
abundance: -
j_gene: TRBJ1-2
CDR3nt: TGTGCCTCAACTCAACAGAACTATGGCTACACCTTC
CDR3aa: CASTQQNYGYTF

d_gene: -
v_gene: TRBV7-2
abundance: -
j_gene: TRBJ2-1
CDR3nt: TGTGCCAGCAGCTTAATGGAGGGGAGTAATGAGCAGTTCTTC
CDR3aa: CASSLMEGSNEQFF

d_gene: -
v_gene: TRBV11-2
abundance: -
j_gene: TRBJ2-1
CDR3nt: TGTGCCAGCAGCCCGGTGGCAGGTAACAATGAGCAGTTCTTC
CDR3aa: CASSPVAGNNEQFF

d_gene: -
v_gene: TRBV7-3
abundance: -
j_gene: TRBJ2-1
CDR3nt: TGTGCCAGCAGCCCGCAGGGGACTGAGCAGTTCTTC
CDR3aa: CASSPQGTEQFF

d_gene: TRBD1
v_gene: TRBV27
abundance: -
j_gene: TRBJ2-1
CDR3nt: TGTGCCAGCAGTTTTTTAGGGGGCGGGTATGAGCAGTTCTTC
CDR3aa: CASSFLGGGYEQFF

d_gene: TRBD1
v_gene: TRBV19
abundance: -
j_gene: TRBJ1-1
CDR3nt: TGTGCCAGTAGTCTTTATCCCGGGACAGGGGCTTTGAACACTGAAGCTTTCTTT
CDR3aa: CASSLYPGTGALNTEAFF

d_gene: TRBD2
v_gene: TRBV27
abundance: -
j_gene: TRBJ2-3
CDR3nt: TGTGCCAGCAGCCTGGGACTAGCGGTTTCCGATACGCAGTATTTT
CDR3aa: CASSLGLAVSDTQYF

d_gene: -
v_gene: TRBV5-1
abundance: -
j_gene: TRBJ1-1
CDR3nt: TGCGCCAGCAGCTTGGCCAGGGACACTGAAGCTTTCTTT
CDR3aa: CASSLARDTEAFF

d_gene: -
v_gene: TRBV4-1
abundance: -
j_gene: TRBJ1-3
CDR3nt: TGCGCCAGCAGCCAAGTGTCGGCTGGAAACACCATATATTTT
CDR3aa: CASSQVSAGNTIYF

d_gene: -
v_gene: TRBV5-6
abundance: -
j_gene: TRBJ1-2
CDR3nt: TGTGCCAGCGTTATCGGGGGGAACTATGGCTACACCTTC
CDR3aa: CASVIGGNYGYTF

d_gene: -
v_gene: TRBV27
abundance: -
j_gene: TRBJ2-1
CDR3nt: TGTGCCAGCAGTGCACGCGCCGGTAGGGTAAATAATGAGCAGTTCTTC
CDR3aa: CASSARAGRVNNEQFF

d_gene: TRBD1
v_gene: TRBV6-5
abundance: -
j_gene: TRBJ1-3
CDR3nt: TGTGCCAGCAGTGGGGGACAGGGGTTTGGAAACACCATATATTTT
CDR3aa: CASSGGQGFGNTIYF

d_gene: -
v_gene: TRBV7-2
abundance: -
j_gene: TRBJ1-2
CDR3nt: TGTGCCAGCAGCTTAAGAACAAGCCCTTATGGCTACACCTTC
CDR3aa: CASSLRTSPYGYTF